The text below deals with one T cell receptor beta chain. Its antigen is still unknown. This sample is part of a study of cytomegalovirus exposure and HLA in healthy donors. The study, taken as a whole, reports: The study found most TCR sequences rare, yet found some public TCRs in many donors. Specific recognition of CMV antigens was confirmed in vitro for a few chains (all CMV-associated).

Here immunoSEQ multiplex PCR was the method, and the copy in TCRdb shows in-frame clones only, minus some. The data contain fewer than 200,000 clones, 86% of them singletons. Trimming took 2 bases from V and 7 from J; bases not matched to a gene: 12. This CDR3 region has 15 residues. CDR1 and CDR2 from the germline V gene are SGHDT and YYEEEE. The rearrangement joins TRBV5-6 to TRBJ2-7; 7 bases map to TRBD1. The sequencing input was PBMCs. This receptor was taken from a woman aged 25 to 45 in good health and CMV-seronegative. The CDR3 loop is CASSFTRQGPREQYF. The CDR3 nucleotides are TGTGCCAGCAGCTTTACGCGACAGGGCCCTCGGGAGCAGTACTTC.